Below are 27 T cell receptor beta chains sequenced from a single sample in a study of T cell repertoires in cytomegalovirus infection. TCRdb reanalysed the reads using MiXCR and keeps one entry per CDR3 protein. The sample has 750,000 to 950,000 distinct CDR3 sequences; about 27% are singletons. No antigen is known for these receptors. Sequencing was performed on cultured CD8+ T cells from PBMCs, taken from culture after CMV antigen stimulation. Source of these receptors: a human donor in good health (CMV status not recorded). Some clones in this sample may be carry-over from other donors' samples.

This clonotype was picked up a small number of times. V usage is TRBV2 and J usage is TRBJ1-1; weak D call: TRBD1 (5 bases). Germline V gene lookup returns CDR1 SNHLY and CDR2 FYNNEI. This CDR3 is 11 amino acids long. V shed 7 bases and J shed 5 bases, with 8 bases lying between them. The CDR3 bases are TGTGCCAGCATGGGACGGACTGAAGCTTTCTTT. It translates to CASMGRTEAFF. The whole variable domain, remainder taken from reference TRBV2 and TRBJ1-1, is EPEVTQTPSHQVTQMGQEVILRCVPISNHLYFYWYRQILGQKVEFLVSFYNNEISEKSEIFDDQFSVERPDGSNFTLKIRSTKLEDSAMYFCASMGRTEAFFGQGTRLTVV.

This clonotype was seen a handful of times. The chain joins TRBV20-1 to TRBJ2-5; TRBD1 matches at 10 bases. The CDR3 is 15 residues long. The germline V gene encodes CDR1 DFQATT and CDR2 SNEGSKA (reference sequence). V lost 3 bases, J lost 5 bases, and 9 bases stayed unmatched. The CDR3 reads CSASRTGGSMETQYF. CDR3 DNA sequence: TGCAGTGCTAGTCGGACAGGGGGTAGTATGGAGACCCAGTACTTC.

As to this clonotype: Just one base apart from a much larger clone, this may be a read error. This chain joins TRBV12-3 or TRBV12-4 and TRBJ1-5; the D gene is possibly TRBD1 (5 bases). This CDR3 is 19 amino acids long. The V end lost 2 bases, the J end lost 4 bases, and 24 bases lay between the germline ends. CDR3 DNA: TGTGCCAGCAGTTTAATGACATTAGGGGAGAGGAAACTGAATCAGCCCCAGCATTTT. Translating gives CASSLMTLGERKLNQPQHF.

The J gene is TRBJ2-5, the V gene TRBV24-1, with D maybe TRBD2 (7 bases). This CDR3 is 13 amino acids long. CDR1 KGHDR and CDR2 SFDVKD come from the germline V gene. The V end lost 3 bases, the J end lost 5 bases, and 9 bases lay between the germline ends. CDR3 loop: CATSDTGGETQYF. As DNA, the CDR3 is TGTGCCACCAGTGATACGGGGGGCGAGACCCAGTACTTC.

CDR3 region: CASSFRTYKEDGYTF. The DNA of the CDR3 is TGTGCCAGCAGCTTTAGGACCTACAAGGAGGATGGCTACACCTTC. The genes are TRBV7-4 and TRBJ1-2; D ambiguous. CDR3 length equals 15 residues. Germline values: CDR1 SGHVT, CDR2 SQSDAQ. Trimming took off 3 bases at V and 6 bases at J, with 17 bases between the two ends.

This clonotype appeared a few times. The rearrangement links TRBV3-1 to TRBJ1-1; 7 bases are a match to TRBD1. Unmatched junction bases numbered 8, after V lost 0 bases and J lost 1 base. This CDR3 has 17 residues. From germline, CDR1 is LGHDT and CDR2 YNNKEL (reference sequence). CDR3 amino acids: CASSQEQGGRENTEAFF. The CDR3 DNA follows: TGTGCCAGCAGCCAAGAGCAGGGGGGCAGGGAGAACACTGAAGCTTTCTTT.

The chain combines TRBV7-1 with TRBJ2-7, with D perhaps TRBD1 or TRBD2 (5 bases each). TRBV7-1 is reported as an ORF; its role is uncertain. This CDR3 comprises 11 residues. Trimming shortened V by 8 bases and J by 3 bases, and 8 bases separated the two germline ends. CDR3 nucleotide sequence: TGTGCCAGCGAGGGGCTCTACGAGCAGTACTTC. Protein sequence: CASEGLYEQYF.

The table lists this clonotype with many counts. V gene TRBV6-1 combines with J gene TRBJ1-1; tentatively, D is TRBD1 (5 bases). The CDR3 has 17 residues. V was clipped by 5 bases and J by 6 bases, with 25 bases between them. Per germline, CDR1 MNHNS and CDR2 SASEGT. The CDR3 sequence: CASSLRPRLDSVPEAFF. In nucleotides, the CDR3 is TGTGCCAGCAGTTTACGACCGCGGCTTGACAGCGTTCCTGAAGCTTTCTTT.

This clonotype showed up just a few times. This chain uses TRBV7-8 with TRBJ1-2; D not certain. The CDR3 sequence is 13 residues long. V lost 1 base and J lost 6, with 9 bases in between. Looked up from germline, CDR1 is SGHVS and CDR2 is FQNEAQ. The CDR3 nucleotides are TGTGCCAGCAGCTTAGGAGGACCGGATGGCTACACCTTC. It yields the protein CASSLGGPDGYTF.

The rearrangement uses TRBV7-9 and TRBJ2-7; D is tentatively TRBD1 or TRBD2 (6 bases each). There are 13 residues in the CDR3. Trimming left V 6 bases short and J 5 bases short, with 14 bases between. Germline-derived CDR1 and CDR2 are SEHNR and FQNEAQ (reference sequence). In nucleotides, the CDR3 is TGTGCCAGCAGTCCTCCCGGGGGCCACGAGCAGTACGTC. Protein sequence: CASSPPGGHEQYV.

This clonotype was detected only a few times. J is TRBJ1-1 and V is TRBV29-1; no definite D call. Germline-derived CDR1 and CDR2 are SQVTM and ANQGSEA. The CDR3 totals 15 residues. Between the trimmed V and J ends, which lost 1 base and 3 bases, there was a span of 15 bases. The DNA of the CDR3 is TGCAGCGTTGAAGGTAAGAGTAGGTCGGACACTGAAGCTTTCTTT. Translated, it gives CSVEGKSRSDTEAFF.

This clonotype was picked up one time. The chain is built from TRBV11-2 and TRBJ2-1, with 7 nucleotides matching TRBD2. Germline CDR1 reads SGHAT; CDR2 reads FQNNGV. The CDR3 has 15 amino acids. The V and J ends lost 8 bases and 3 bases, in that order; junction bases with no gene match: 10. CDR3 protein: CASGELPGGYNEQFF. DNA for the CDR3: TGTGCCAGCGGGGAGTTACCGGGGGGCTACAATGAGCAGTTCTTC. Complete variable domain (other parts from reference TRBV11-2 and TRBJ2-1): EAGVAQSPRYKIIEKRQSVAFWCNPISGHATLYWYQQILGQGPKLLIQFQNNGVVDDSQLPKDRFSAERLKGVDSTLKIQPAKLEDSAVYLCASGELPGGYNEQFFGPGTRLTVL.

This chain joins TRBV6-1 and TRBJ2-2, with a weak D call TRBD1 (6 bases). The CDR3 spans 13 residues. In germline, CDR1 is MNHNS, CDR2 SASEGT. Trimming removed 7 bases from V and 3 bases from J, with 9 bases in between. DNA of the CDR3: TGTGCCAGCATGTCAGGGGACACCGGGGAGCTGTTTTTT. Encoded protein: CASMSGDTGELFF.

The chain joins TRBV19 to TRBJ2-3, with D possibly TRBD1 on 6 matching bases. This CDR3 contains 16 residues. V gave up 5 bases and J gave up 1 base, with 16 bases separating them. Germline loops: CDR1 LNHDA, CDR2 SQIVND (reference sequence). The CDR3 is CASSPAADRRTDTQYF. The DNA for the CDR3 is TGTGCCAGTAGTCCCGCCGCCGACAGGCGCACAGATACGCAGTATTTT.

This clonotype has just a few counts. The rearrangement uses TRBV19 and TRBJ1-6; TRBD1 matches 9 bases. With V trimmed by 5 bases and J by 4 bases, 6 bases remained unmatched. This CDR3 contains 16 residues. CDR1 and CDR2 from the germline V gene are LNHDA and SQIVND (reference sequence). The DNA for the CDR3 is TGTGCCAGTAGTTCCCTGGACAGGGGATATAATTCACCCCTCCACTTT. This encodes CASSSLDRGYNSPLHF. Full variable domain (rest looked up from reference TRBV19 and TRBJ1-6): DGGITQSPKYLFRKEGQNVTLSCEQNLNHDAMYWYRQDPGQGLRLIYYSQIVNDFQKGDIAEGYSVSREKKESFPLTVTSAQKNPTAFYLCASSSLDRGYNSPLHFGNGTRLTVT.

CDR3 nucleotides: TGTGCCAGCAGTGCAAGTTTCGACGGGGAGCTGTTTTTT. It codes for CASSASFDGELFF. This chain uses TRBV27 with TRBJ2-2, with no clear D. Germline V CDR1 and CDR2: MNHEY, SMNVEV (reference sequence). This CDR3 is 13 amino acids long. Trimming cost V 5 bases and J 7 bases, with 11 bases left between them.

The chain links TRBV27 to TRBJ1-1; TRBD1 might be the D (5 bases). The germline V and J ends were trimmed by 3 bases and 0 bases, with 11 bases remaining between them. The germline CDR1 and CDR2 sequences are MNHEY and SMNVEV (reference sequence). The CDR3 length is 15 residues. This chain's CDR3 is CASSFIGGMNTEAFF. CDR3 coding DNA: TGTGCCAGCAGTTTTATCGGGGGAATGAACACTGAAGCTTTCTTT.

This rearrangement joins TRBV4-2 to TRBJ2-4; D gene unclear. This CDR3 comprises 15 residues. In germline, CDR1 is LGHNA, CDR2 YNFKEQ. V was cut by 1 base and J by 0 bases, with 7 bases left in between. The CDR3 DNA is TGTGCCAGCAGCCAAGCCCAGATAGCCAAAAACATTCAGTACTTC. Amino acid sequence: CASSQAQIAKNIQYF.

This clonotype showed up just a few times. Here the CDR3 reads CASSLAGSGIADTQYF. For the CDR3, the DNA is TGTGCCAGCAGCTTAGCGGGGTCGGGGATCGCAGATACGCAGTATTTT. The chain recombines TRBV7-9 with TRBJ2-3; D is perhaps TRBD2 (5 bases). CDR1 is SEHNR and CDR2 is FQNEAQ in the germline V gene (reference sequence). V lost 0 bases and J lost 4, with 14 bases in between. This CDR3 spans 16 amino acids. The full variable domain, with the rest looked up from reference TRBV7-9 and TRBJ2-3, is DTGVSQNPRHKITKRGQNVTFRCDPISEHNRLYWYRQTLGQGPEFLTYFQNEAQLEKSRLLSDRFSAERPKGSFSTLEIQRTEQGDSAMYLCASSLAGSGIADTQYFGPGTRLTVL.

CDR3: CASSWSLIKGSDNEQFF. For the CDR3, the DNA is TGTGCCAGCAGCTGGTCATTGATTAAGGGGTCGGACAATGAGCAGTTCTTC. The chain joins TRBV11-3 to TRBJ2-1; possible D gene TRBD1, 5 bases. Germline CDR1 SGHNT, CDR2 YENEEA. The ends were cut back, 4 bases at V and 5 bases at J, with 21 bases in the middle. This CDR3 is built from 17 residues.

Comment on this clonotype: Since a much larger clone is just one base distant, this may be a read error. The genes are TRBV7-8 and TRBJ1-1, with 10 bases identical to TRBD1. From germline, CDR1 is SGHVS and CDR2 FQNEAQ. This CDR3 has 15 residues. CDR3 in amino acids: CASTPRTGGNTGAFF. CDR3 DNA: TGTGCCAGCACCCCAAGGACAGGGGGGAACACTGGAGCTTTCTTT.

This rearrangement joins TRBV27 to TRBJ2-7; weak D call: TRBD2 (5 bases). The germline V gene has CDR1 MNHEY and CDR2 SMNVEV (reference sequence). This CDR3 has 13 amino acids. The V end was cut by 0 bases, the J end by 7 bases, with 10 bases between. CDR3 protein: CASSLSTGLEQYF. CDR3 bases: TGTGCCAGCAGTTTATCGACGGGGTTGGAGCAGTACTTC.

V and J are TRBV6-1 and TRBJ1-5; D may be TRBD1 (6 bases). There are 15 residues in the CDR3. Trimming left V 2 bases short and J 4 bases short, with 12 bases between. CDR1 is MNHNS and CDR2 is SASEGT in the germline V gene. The DNA of the CDR3 is TGTGCCAGCAGTGAACCGACAGGTCCTAATCAGCCCCAGCATTTT. Protein: CASSEPTGPNQPQHF.

This clonotype appeared many times. This chain connects TRBV28 to TRBJ2-3, with 11 bases identical to TRBD2. Germline V gene data show CDR1 as MDHEN and CDR2 as SYDVKM. The CDR3 runs to 16 residues. With 4 bases clipped from V and 2 bases from J, the junction kept 5 bases outside the gene matches. The CDR3 protein is CASSSIAGGLTDTQYF. CDR3 DNA: TGTGCCAGCAGTTCCATAGCGGGGGGGCTCACAGATACGCAGTATTTT.

This clonotype was observed a few times. V is TRBV10-3 and J is TRBJ2-4; the match to TRBD1 covers 9 bases. CDR3 length equals 16 residues. V was clipped by 2 bases and J by 1 base; unmatched bases: 3. Germline-derived CDR1 and CDR2 are ENHRY and SYGVKD. The CDR3 loop is CAISEADRGAKNIQYF. The CDR3 nucleotides are TGTGCCATCAGTGAGGCAGACAGGGGGGCCAAAAACATTCAGTACTTC.

The rearrangement uses TRBV15 and TRBJ2-2; D gene uncertain. Germline V gives CDR1 LNHNV, CDR2 YYDKDF (reference sequence). The CDR3 covers 15 residues. The V and J ends lost 0 bases and 6 bases respectively, with 11 bases between them. CDR3 loop: CATSRDGVGAGELFF. As DNA, the CDR3 is TGTGCCACCAGCAGAGATGGGGTTGGGGCCGGGGAGCTGTTTTTT.

This chain joins TRBV7-2 and TRBJ2-1, with TRBD1 identical over 11 bases. This CDR3 has 15 amino acids. The V gene's germline CDR1 is SGHTA and CDR2 FQGNSA. V dropped 3 bases and J dropped 8; count of bases not matched to a gene: 6. The chain's CDR3 is CASSLDRGLWDEQFF. The CDR3 nucleotides are TGTGCCAGCAGCTTGGACAGGGGGCTGTGGGATGAGCAGTTCTTC.